The rows below give T cell receptor beta chains drawn from one sample of a study of regulatory and conventional T cells in RAG deficiency. Profiling relied on immunoSEQ multiplex PCR, and the TCRdb table lists in-frame clones only, not all of them. The sample has 13,000 or so clones; 85% to 95% are singletons. The data were also submitted as part of a second study, on regulatory T cells.

The source material was CD4+ effector T cells sorted from blood. The receptor source for this set is a human donor in good health. CDR3s include the opening cysteine and the closing phenylalanine or tryptophan. The D gene is left open where the match is weak. The listing skips clone size in some rows; elsewhere it reads once, few, many or a size class.

D gene,clone size,V gene,J gene,CDR3 DNA,CDR3 protein
-,once,TRBV27,TRBJ2-2,TGTGCCTCCCGGGGGAGTAGCATAAACACCGGGGAGCTGTTTTTT,CASRGSSINTGELFF
-,-,TRBV5-1,TRBJ2-5,TGCGCCAGCAGCTTGGACATTGGAGGAGAGACCCAGTACTTC,CASSLDIGGETQYF
-,few,TRBV5-8,TRBJ1-3,TGTGCCAGCAGCTTTGATGTGGTATCGCTCTCTGGAAACACCATATATTTT,CASSFDVVSLSGNTIYF
-,-,TRBV10-3,TRBJ1-1,TGTGCCATCAGGGCCGGGACTGAAGCTTTCTTT,CAIRAGTEAFF
-,-,TRBV30,TRBJ1-2,TGTGCCTGGGGGTATTGGGGATCAACTGAACTGAATGGCTACACCTTC,CAWGYWGSTELNGYTF
TRBD1,-,TRBV27,TRBJ2-7,TGTGCCAGCAGTTCCCGACCCCCCTGGGGACAGGGAGGAATCTACGAGCAGTACTTC,CASSSRPPWGQGGIYEQYF
TRBD2,-,TRBV11-2,TRBJ2-2,TGTGCCAGCAGCATGATACGGACTAGCGGGGTAGCCGGGGAGCTGTTTTTT,CASSMIRTSGVAGELFF
-,-,TRBV6-1,TRBJ1-1,TGTGCCAGCTCAATCGGGGTAGCTGAAGCTTTCTTT,CASSIGVAEAFF
TRBD1,-,TRBV28,TRBJ1-2,TGTGCCAGCAGTTCCGGACAGGGGTTAAACTATGGCTACACCTTC,CASSSGQGLNYGYTF
TRBD2,-,TRBV30,TRBJ2-1,TGTGCCTGGAAAGCGGGGGGGCCGGCTTACAATGAGCAGTTCTTC,CAWKAGGPAYNEQFF
-,-,TRBV19,TRBJ2-3,TGTGCCAGTAGTAATAGCGCCTACACAGATACGCAGTATTTT,CASSNSAYTDTQYF
TRBD1,-,TRBV27,TRBJ1-2,TGTGCCAGCAGGGTGGGACAGGGGAACTATGGCTACACCTTC,CASRVGQGNYGYTF
-,-,TRBV6-6,TRBJ2-5,TGTGCCAGCAGCTTCCAGGAGACCCAGTACTTC,CASSFQETQYF
-,few,TRBV19,TRBJ1-1,TGTGCCAGTAGTGCCCAGGTGAACACTGAAGCTTTCTTT,CASSAQVNTEAFF
-,-,TRBV5-1,TRBJ2-2,TGCGCCAGCAGCTCCAACAAACTCGCCCAGGGCGGGGAGCTGTTTTTT,CASSSNKLAQGGELFF
-,-,TRBV19,TRBJ2-3,TGTGCCAGTAGTATCGGACTACCCGGCACAGATACGCAGTATTTT,CASSIGLPGTDTQYF
-,-,TRBV25-1,TRBJ1-2,TGTGCCAGCAGTGATCCCCTCTCGACAACTACCGCTTCCTATGGCTACACCTTC,CASSDPLSTTTASYGYTF
TRBD1,once,TRBV19,TRBJ2-7,TGTGCCAGTAGTATAGAGACAGGGGAAACCTACGAGCAGTACTTC,CASSIETGETYEQYF
-,-,TRBV7-8,TRBJ1-2,TGTGCCAGCAGCTTAGAGACTTGGACGGACAACTATGGCTACACCTTC,CASSLETWTDNYGYTF
TRBD2,-,TRBV5-6,TRBJ2-1,TGTGCCAGCAGCCCGGAACTAGCGGGAGCCACCAATGAGCAGTTCTTC,CASSPELAGATNEQFF
-,-,TRBV7-9,TRBJ1-2,TGTGCCAGCAGCTCGGACAGCCGAGGGCCGTTTGGCGGCTACACCTTC,CASSSDSRGPFGGYTF
-,-,TRBV6-1,TRBJ1-2,TGTGCCAGCAGTGAAGCACACCCGATCGGTTATGGCTACACCTTC,CASSEAHPIGYGYTF
TRBD2,-,TRBV7-3,TRBJ2-7,TGTGCCAGCAGCTTAACCCTAGCGGCCGAGCAGTACTTC,CASSLTLAAEQYF
TRBD2,-,TRBV18,TRBJ2-7,TGTGCCAGCTCACCACCAGGGTCCGCTAGCGGGGCGTACGAGCAGTACTTC,CASSPPGSASGAYEQYF
-,-,TRBV18,TRBJ2-4,TGTGCCAGCTCCTCTGGGACAAAAAACATTCAGTACTTC,CASSSGTKNIQYF
-,-,TRBV30,TRBJ2-5,TGTGCCTGGATCCGTCGAGGACAGGCGGGGGAGACCCAGTACTTC,CAWIRRGQAGETQYF
-,-,TRBV27,TRBJ1-6,TGTGCCAGCAGTTTATGGAATCCTAATTCACCCCTCCACTTT,CASSLWNPNSPLHF
-,-,TRBV14,TRBJ2-3,TGTGCCAGCAGCCCTAGGAGATCCACAGATACGCAGTATTTT,CASSPRRSTDTQYF
-,-,TRBV6-1,TRBJ2-7,TGTGCCAGCAGTGAATTACAATACGAGCAGTACTTC,CASSELQYEQYF
TRBD1,-,TRBV7-6,TRBJ2-1,TGTGCCAGCAGCGCCGGACAGGGGCTCAATGAGCAGTTCTTC,CASSAGQGLNEQFF
-,-,TRBV28,TRBJ2-5,TGTGCCAGCAGGGGCCAAACGGCGACCCAGTACTTC,CASRGQTATQYF
-,-,TRBV30,TRBJ1-2,TGTGCCTGGAGTGTTTTGGGATTTGGCTACACCTTC,CAWSVLGFGYTF
TRBD2,once,TRBV28,TRBJ2-1,TGTGCCAGCAGTTCGGCTAGCGGGAGGATCGTCTACAATGAGCAGTTCTTC,CASSSASGRIVYNEQFF
-,-,TRBV7-2,TRBJ1-5,TGTGCCAGCAGCTTAGAGGGCTGGTTCGGGAATCAGCCCCAGCATTTT,CASSLEGWFGNQPQHF
-,-,TRBV27,TRBJ1-2,TGTGCCAGCAGTTTATCGGGGGGTGCATACACCTTC,CASSLSGGAYTF
-,-,TRBV7-2,TRBJ2-7,TGTGCCAGCAGCTTAGAACCCAACAACGAGCAGTACTTC,CASSLEPNNEQYF
TRBD2,-,TRBV11-3,TRBJ2-1,TGTGCCAGCAGCCCACGCGGGGAGGGCCGTAGAGAGCAGTTCTTC,CASSPRGEGRREQFF
TRBD1,-,TRBV15,TRBJ2-2,TGTGCCACCCGGCCCGGGACAGGGGTCCGGGAGCTGTTTTTT,CATRPGTGVRELFF
TRBD2,-,TRBV19,TRBJ2-7,TGTGCCAGTAGTATCCGGGTGCGGGGGGCCTACGAGCAGTACTTC,CASSIRVRGAYEQYF
-,-,TRBV2,TRBJ2-7,TGTGCCAGCGGCATGGGGGGCACCCGATCCTACGAGCAGTACTTC,CASGMGGTRSYEQYF
-,-,TRBV6-5,TRBJ1-2,TGTGCCAGCAGTTACGAGCTGGCGGGTCCGTATGGCTACACCTTC,CASSYELAGPYGYTF
-,-,TRBV28,TRBJ1-1,TGTGCCAGCACCTTAGGGGGGGGGCGCAGGACTGAAGCTTTCTTT,CASTLGGGRRTEAFF
TRBD2,-,TRBV2,TRBJ2-7,TGTGCCAGCGGGGCGGAGCGGGGGGCCTACGAGCAGTACTTC,CASGAERGAYEQYF
-,-,TRBV4-1,TRBJ1-5,TGCGCCAGCAGCCTAAGCCCTGGGGGTAGCGGGCCCCAGCATTTT,CASSLSPGGSGPQHF
TRBD2,-,TRBV28,TRBJ2-1,TGTGCCAGCAGGGCGGGACTAGCGGGAGGCTTTCCCTACAATGAGCAGTTCTTC,CASRAGLAGGFPYNEQFF
-,-,TRBV28,TRBJ2-3,TGTGCCAGCAGTTTCCAGGCAACGATCACAGATACGCAGTATTTT,CASSFQATITDTQYF
TRBD2,-,TRBV9,TRBJ2-2,TGTGCCAGCAGTCGTTCAAGGGGTAGCGGGGGCACCGGGGAGCTGTTTTTT,CASSRSRGSGGTGELFF
-,-,TRBV27,TRBJ2-3,TGTGCCAGCAGTTTCCTGTCGGGGACCGATACGCAGTATTTT,CASSFLSGTDTQYF
-,-,TRBV6-5,TRBJ1-6,TGTGCCAGCAGTTACTTCGGGGGAATCAATTCACCCCTCCACTTT,CASSYFGGINSPLHF